This is a list of T cell receptor beta chains from one sample in a study of T cell repertoires in cytomegalovirus infection. TCRdb processed the reads anew with MiXCR; each CDR3 protein has one entry. The sample lists about 150,000 distinct CDR3 sequences, around 22% occurring once. The sequencing sample was made of PBMCs. These TCRs come from a human donor in good health (CMV status not recorded). Some clones in this sample may be carry-over from other donors' samples. Each CDR3 is given with its conserved first and last residue. The D gene is left open where the match is weak. Expanded clones get a size class; other rows say once, few or many, or leave the size out.

few | TRBJ1-1 | TRBV5-1 | TRBD1 | TGCGCCAGCAGCTCCCCTACAGGGGGCAACACTGAAGCTTTCTTT | CASSSPTGGNTEAFF
. | TRBJ2-1 | TRBV12-3/TRBV12-4 | . | TGTGCCAGCAGTTTAGACCGGGGGCGGTGGAATGAGCAGTTCTTC | CASSLDRGRWNEQFF
many | TRBJ2-7 | TRBV7-2 | . | TGTGCCAGCAGCTTGGGGGATTTGTACGAGCAGTACTTC | CASSLGDLYEQYF
few | TRBJ2-4 | TRBV30 | . | TGTGCCTGGAGCCGCGCGGCCACCAAAAACATTCAGTACTTC | CAWSRAATKNIQYF
few | TRBJ1-2 | TRBV30 | . | TGTGCCTGGAGACTGGGGACTTCCCGGGTCTATGGCTACACCTTC | CAWRLGTSRVYGYTF
. | TRBJ2-7 | TRBV6-1 | TRBD2 | TGTGCCAGCATCGGCCGGACTAGCGGGATTGGTGGCGAGCAGTACTTC | CASIGRTSGIGGEQYF
many | TRBJ2-5 | TRBV4-3 | TRBD2 | TGCGCCAGCAGCCAAGCACAGCGGGACTCCCAAGAGACCCAGTACTTC | CASSQAQRDSQETQYF
few | TRBJ2-2 | TRBV7-2 | . | TGTGCCAGCAGCCCGCCGGGGGGCAACACCGGGGAGCTGTTTTTT | CASSPPGGNTGELFF
. | TRBJ2-5 | TRBV7-9 | . | TGTGCCAGCAGCAAGCCTGGGGAACGGGAGACCCAGTACTTC | CASSKPGERETQYF
. | TRBJ2-2 | TRBV20-1 | TRBD2 | TGCAGTGCTAGAGATCCCGTGACTAGCGGGAGTCTCCGGGGGGAGCTGTTTTTT | CSARDPVTSGSLRGELFF